This T cell receptor (beta chain) stems from a study of graft-versus-host responses after intestinal transplantation. Study details: Among the recipients, transplants were multivisceral, liver-intestinal, or isolated intestinal. Every recipient had anti-thymocyte globulin induction and around 3 years of tacrolimus plus steroids.

Details on this clone: The antigen is not known.

Study observations and caveats: Some patients had graft-donor T cell macrochimerism. In their allografts, the ratios of graft-versus-host to host-versus-graft T cell clones were high.

V shed 5 bases and J 10 bases; nucleotides not matched to a gene: 7. The CDR3 is 13 amino acids. CDR1 is MNHNY and CDR2 is SVGAGI in the germline V gene (reference sequence). This table comes from immunoSEQ multiplex PCR, and its TCRdb copy is limited to in-frame clones, with some not included. The table records roughly 97,000 clones, about 88% of them present only once. The source material was unstimulated CD4+ T cells sorted from spleen or lymph node cells, sampled before intestinal transplant. This TCR came from a human donor who received an intestinal transplant. V usage is TRBV6-6 and J usage is TRBJ1-2; TRBD1 aligns across 10 bases. CDR3 region: CASSTPTGGFYTF. The CDR3 nucleotides are TGTGCCAGCAGTACTCCGACAGGGGGCTTCTACACCTTC.